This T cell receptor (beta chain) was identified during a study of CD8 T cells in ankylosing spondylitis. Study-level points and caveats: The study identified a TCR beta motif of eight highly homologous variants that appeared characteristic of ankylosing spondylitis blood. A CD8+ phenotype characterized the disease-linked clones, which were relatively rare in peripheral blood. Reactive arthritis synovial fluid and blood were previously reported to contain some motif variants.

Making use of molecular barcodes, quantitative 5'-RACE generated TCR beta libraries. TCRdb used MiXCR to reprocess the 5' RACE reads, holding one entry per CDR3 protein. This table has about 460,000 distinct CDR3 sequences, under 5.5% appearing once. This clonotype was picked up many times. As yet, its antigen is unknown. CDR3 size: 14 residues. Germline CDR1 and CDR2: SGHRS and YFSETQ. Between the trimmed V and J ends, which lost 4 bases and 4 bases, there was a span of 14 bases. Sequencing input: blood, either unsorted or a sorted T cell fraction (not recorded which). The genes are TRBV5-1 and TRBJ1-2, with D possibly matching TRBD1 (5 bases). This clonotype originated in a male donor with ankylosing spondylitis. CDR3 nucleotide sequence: TGCGCCAGCAGCCCCCTTTCAGGGACCTATGGCTACACCTTC. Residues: CASSPLSGTYGYTF.